This T cell receptor (beta chain) was recovered during a study of long-term antiretroviral therapy in people with HIV. Study-wide findings and caveats: After ART, diversity increased yet remained lower than transplant donor controls. The clones with expansion before ART were dominant in the repertoire at all time points.

Comment on this clone: Its matching antigen is unknown.

In germline, CDR1 is SEHNR, CDR2 FQNEAQ (reference sequence). This CDR3 region has 17 residues. With 3 bases clipped from V and 2 bases from J, the junction kept 8 bases outside the gene matches. At survey level, the immunoSEQ assay was run in its v3.0 version. Libraries were prepared by immunoSEQ multiplex PCR; TCRdb keeps only in-frame clonotypes and omits some of them. The sample has 20,000 or so clones; about 81% are singletons. This chain connects TRBV7-9 to TRBJ2-5; 11 bases fit TRBD2. The clonotype originates from a man younger than 35 with HIV. This material consisted of unsorted PBMCs, taken 0.9 years after starting antiretroviral therapy. In DNA, the CDR3 is TGTGCCAGCAGCTTGAGGCCGGGACTAGCGGTACAAGAGACCCAGTACTTC. It codes for CASSLRPGLAVQETQYF.